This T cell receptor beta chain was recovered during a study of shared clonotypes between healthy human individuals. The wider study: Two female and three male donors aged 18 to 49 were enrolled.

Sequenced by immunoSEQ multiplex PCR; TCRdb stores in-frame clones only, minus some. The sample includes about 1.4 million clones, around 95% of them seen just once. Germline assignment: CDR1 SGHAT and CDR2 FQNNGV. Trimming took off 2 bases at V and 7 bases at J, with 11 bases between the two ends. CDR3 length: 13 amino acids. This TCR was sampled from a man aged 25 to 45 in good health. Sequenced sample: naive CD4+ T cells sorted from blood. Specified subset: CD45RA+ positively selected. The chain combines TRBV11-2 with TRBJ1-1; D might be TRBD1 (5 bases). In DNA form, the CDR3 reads TGTGCCAGCAGCTTATGGAGGGGCAGTGAAGCTTTCTTT. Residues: CASSLWRGSEAFF. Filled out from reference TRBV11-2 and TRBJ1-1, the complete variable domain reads EAGVAQSPRYKIIEKRQSVAFWCNPISGHATLYWYQQILGQGPKLLIQFQNNGVVDDSQLPKDRFSAERLKGVDSTLKIQPAKLEDSAVYLCASSLWRGSEAFFGQGTRLTVV.